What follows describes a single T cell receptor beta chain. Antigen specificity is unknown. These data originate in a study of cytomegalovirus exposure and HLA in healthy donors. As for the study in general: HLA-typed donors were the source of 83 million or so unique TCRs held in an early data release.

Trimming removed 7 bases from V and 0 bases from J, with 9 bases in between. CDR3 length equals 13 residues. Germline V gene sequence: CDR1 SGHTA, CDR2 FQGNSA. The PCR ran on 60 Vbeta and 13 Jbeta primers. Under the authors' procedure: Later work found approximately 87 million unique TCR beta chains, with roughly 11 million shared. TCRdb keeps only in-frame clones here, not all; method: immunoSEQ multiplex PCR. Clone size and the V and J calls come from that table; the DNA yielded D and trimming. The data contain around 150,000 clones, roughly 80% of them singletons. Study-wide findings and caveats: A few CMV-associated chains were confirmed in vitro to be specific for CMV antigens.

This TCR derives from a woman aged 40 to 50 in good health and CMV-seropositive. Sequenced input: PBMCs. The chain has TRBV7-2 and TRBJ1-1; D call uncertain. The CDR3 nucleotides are TGTGCCAGCACCGGGGTGGTGAACACTGAAGCTTTCTTT. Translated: CASTGVVNTEAFF.